This T cell receptor (beta chain) was recorded in a study of cytomegalovirus exposure and HLA in healthy donors. In the study overall: Unique TCRs numbering around 85 million, obtained from HLA-typed donors, made up an early data release.

The PCR was carried out with 60 Vbeta primers and 13 Jbeta primers. The data were produced by immunoSEQ multiplex PCR, yet TCRdb's version contains in-frame clones alone and is incomplete. The sample records fewer than 100,000 clones, approximately 75% being singletons. A remark on this clone: Its antigen is unknown.

Study observations and caveats: Presence/absence analyses assumed roughly uniform sequencing depth across donors. Cytomegalovirus status, reportedly, was diagnosed with high specificity and sensitivity by the classifier. Most sequenced TCRs were rare (though some public TCRs occurred in many donors).

This clonotype originated in a middle-aged woman in good health and CMV-seronegative. The specimen was PBMCs.

The CDR3 bases are TGTGCCAGTAGTATTGCGACAGGACGAGACCAGCCCCAGCATTTT. The encoded protein is CASSIATGRDQPQHF. The chain carries TRBV19 and TRBJ1-5, with D perhaps matching TRBD1 (6 bases). The CDR3 consists of 15 residues. V was pared by 3 bases and J by 7 bases, with 16 bases between. Germline V CDR1 and CDR2: LNHDA, SQIVND (reference sequence).